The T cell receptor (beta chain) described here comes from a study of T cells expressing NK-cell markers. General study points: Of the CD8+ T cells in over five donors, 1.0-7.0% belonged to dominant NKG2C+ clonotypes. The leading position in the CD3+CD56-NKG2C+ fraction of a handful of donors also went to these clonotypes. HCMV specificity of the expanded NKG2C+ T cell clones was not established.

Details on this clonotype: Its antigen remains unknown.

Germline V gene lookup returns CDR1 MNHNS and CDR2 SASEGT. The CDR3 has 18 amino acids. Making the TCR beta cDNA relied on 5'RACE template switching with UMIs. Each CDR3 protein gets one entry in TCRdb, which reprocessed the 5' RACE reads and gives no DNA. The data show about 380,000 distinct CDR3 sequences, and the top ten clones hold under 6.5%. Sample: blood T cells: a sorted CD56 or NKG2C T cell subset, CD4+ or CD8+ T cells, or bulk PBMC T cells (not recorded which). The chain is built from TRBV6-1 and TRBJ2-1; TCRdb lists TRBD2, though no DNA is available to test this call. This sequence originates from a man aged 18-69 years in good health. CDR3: CASSEARGRGGRYNEQFF.